Listed here are 28 T cell receptor beta chains from one sample, sequenced in a study of blood T cell repertoires in COVID-19. TCRdb's copy holds only in-frame clones and misses some; the assay was immunoSEQ multiplex PCR. The table has roughly 150,000 clones, 85% to 90% seen once; the top ten hold roughly 13%. Sequences were obtained from peripheral blood. The receptors shown here come from a man aged 18 to 29 with COVID-19, enrolled during active disease.

The chain uses TRBV24-1 and TRBJ2-1; 10 bases agree with TRBD2. CDR1 KGHDR and CDR2 SFDVKD come from the germline V gene. The CDR3 loop spans 17 amino acids. V shed 5 bases and J 6 bases; nucleotides not matched to a gene: 12. The CDR3 region has the DNA TGTGCCACCAGTGCTGCTAGCGGGAGATTCGGGGGCAATGAGCAGTTCTTC. Protein sequence: CATSAASGRFGGNEQFF.

This chain links TRBV28 with TRBJ2-5; 8 nucleotides line up with TRBD2. The junction had 8 bases not matched to a gene; V was cut back by 6 bases and J by 2 bases. The CDR3 extends over 15 amino acids. The germline V gene has CDR1 MDHEN and CDR2 SYDVKM. The CDR3 loop is CASRAGLGWQETQYF. The CDR3 nucleotides are TGTGCCAGCAGGGCGGGACTAGGGTGGCAAGAGACCCAGTACTTC.

The chain links TRBV7-9 to TRBJ2-1; 8 nucleotides agree with TRBD2. Trimming took 3 bases from V and 14 from J; bases not matched to a gene: 12. Germline V gives CDR1 SEHNR, CDR2 FQNEAQ (reference sequence). There are 14 residues in the CDR3. CDR3 sequence reads: CASSLRLAGNEKFF. CDR3 DNA sequence: TGTGCCAGCAGCTTGAGGTTAGCGGGAAACGAAAAGTTCTTC.

The rearrangement joins TRBV14 to TRBJ2-1, with 8 bases that match TRBD2. Germline V gives CDR1 SGHDN, CDR2 FVKESK. This CDR3 is built from 16 residues. With V trimmed by 6 bases and J by 7 bases, 14 bases remained unmatched. CDR3 region: CASRATGTRSKNEQFF. DNA of the CDR3: TGTGCCAGCAGAGCTACCGGGACTAGGTCCAAGAATGAGCAGTTCTTC.

This clone has more than one count but fewer than ten. The same CDR3 is also encoded by other DNA sequences in this sample. The chain employs TRBV28 and TRBJ1-5; D is perhaps TRBD1 (6 bases). CDR3 length: 13 residues. Germline V gene sequence: CDR1 MDHEN, CDR2 SYDVKM. Trimming stripped 5 bases from V and 4 bases from J, with 9 bases between. DNA for the CDR3: TGTGCCAGCAGTAGGACAGTTAATCAGCCCCAGCATTTT. This encodes CASSRTVNQPQHF. Full variable domain (remainder filled in from reference TRBV28 and TRBJ1-5): DVKVTQSSRYLVKRTGEKVFLECVQDMDHENMFWYRQDPGLGLRLIYFSYDVKMKEKGDIPEGYSVSREKKERFSLILESASTNQTSMYLCASSRTVNQPQHFGDGTRLSIL.

With respect to this clone: The identical CDR3 is also encoded by other nucleotide sequences in the sample. The V gene is TRBV7-2, the J gene TRBJ2-1; D call uncertain. The CDR3 loop spans 15 amino acids. Per the germline V gene, CDR1 is SGHTA and CDR2 is FQGNSA. Trimming took off 1 base at V and 3 bases at J, with 10 bases between the two ends. The CDR3 spells CASSLVSGNYNEQFF. As DNA, the CDR3 is TGTGCCAGCAGCTTAGTGTCAGGAAACTACAATGAGCAGTTCTTC.

The table lists this clone with a count of one. The rearrangement joins TRBV28 to TRBJ2-3; TRBD2 might be the D (5 bases). This CDR3 spans 18 amino acids. Germline CDR1 MDHEN, CDR2 SYDVKM. Trimming removed 3 bases from V and 4 bases from J, with 23 bases in between. In DNA, the CDR3 is TGTGCCAGCAGTTTGGCCGAAGGCGGGCGGGCGGCGGCAGATACGCAGTATTTT. Protein sequence: CASSLAEGGRAAADTQYF.

The V and J genes are TRBV24-1 and TRBJ2-5; D gene unclear. The germline V and J ends were trimmed by 9 bases and 5 bases, with 15 bases remaining between them. The CDR3 is 13 residues long. Germline-derived CDR1 and CDR2 are KGHDR and SFDVKD. The CDR3 region has the DNA TGTGCCACCGGCCACCCACCCGTCGAGACCCAGTACTTC. Translating it yields CATGHPPVETQYF.

The rearrangement joins TRBV10-3 to TRBJ2-3, with TRBD2 matching over 13 bases. Unmatched junction bases numbered 8, after V lost 6 bases and J lost 2 bases. This CDR3 comprises 17 residues. CDR1 is ENHRY, CDR2 SYGVKD, per germline. DNA for the CDR3: TGTGCCATCAGCCATGGACTAGCGGGGGCCCCCACAGATACGCAGTATTTT. The encoded protein is CAISHGLAGAPTDTQYF.

V gene TRBV20-1 combines with J gene TRBJ1-1; D unresolved. The CDR3 covers 11 residues. V lost 6 bases and J lost 3, with 8 bases in between. Germline V gene lookup returns CDR1 DFQATT and CDR2 SNEGSKA (reference sequence). The CDR3 spells CSAEEDTEAFF. In nucleotides, the CDR3 is TGCAGTGCAGAGGAGGACACTGAAGCTTTCTTT.

The gene calls are TRBV5-5 and TRBJ1-6; 10 nucleotides align to TRBD1. Germline CDR1 SGHKS, CDR2 YYEKEE (reference sequence). The CDR3 length is 15 residues. The ends lost 3 bases at V and 7 bases at J; junction bases unmatched: 4. The DNA of the CDR3 is TGTGCCAGCAGCTCGTGGACAGGGGGAAATTCACCCCTCCACTTT. The encoded protein is CASSSWTGGNSPLHF.

The V and J genes are TRBV5-6 and TRBJ2-1; TRBD2 matches 12 bases. V trimming: 9 bases; J trimming: 8 bases; junction bases outside the gene matches: 18. The CDR3 extends over 17 amino acids. In germline, CDR1 is SGHDT, CDR2 YYEEEE. CDR3 DNA sequence: TGTGCCACCGTCAGGGGCCGGGGACTAGCGGGTGTGGATGAGCAGTTCTTC. Encoded protein: CATVRGRGLAGVDEQFF.

The chain couples TRBV6-4 to TRBJ2-1, with 10 bases matching TRBD2. The junction had 6 bases not matched to a gene; V was cut back by 0 bases and J by 7 bases. Germline V CDR1 and CDR2: MRHNA, SNTAGT. This CDR3 region has 16 residues. The CDR3 protein is CASSDSEASGSNEQFF. CDR3 coding DNA: TGTGCCAGCAGTGACTCTGAGGCTAGCGGGAGTAATGAGCAGTTCTTC.

The sample holds one count of this clone. This chain uses TRBV5-1 with TRBJ2-1, with 9 positions matching TRBD2. Per the germline V gene, CDR1 is SGHRS and CDR2 is YFSETQ. This CDR3 spans 16 amino acids. Trimming took 4 bases from V and 0 from J; bases not matched to a gene: 5. CDR3 DNA sequence: TGCGCCAGCAGCCCGGATAGCGGGAGCTCCTACAATGAGCAGTTCTTC. Translation: CASSPDSGSSYNEQFF.

The J gene is TRBJ2-7, the V gene TRBV4-3; no clear D gene. The CDR3 has 13 residues. V was shortened by 0 bases and J by 5 bases, with 8 bases between the two germline ends. Looked up from germline, CDR1 is LGHNA and CDR2 is YSLEER. As DNA, the CDR3 is TGCGCCAGCAGCCAAGAGTTCGAGAACGAGCAGTACTTC. Translating gives CASSQEFENEQYF.

This rearrangement joins TRBV5-1 to TRBJ1-5, with D hard to call. In germline, CDR1 is SGHRS, CDR2 YFSETQ. This CDR3 has 13 residues. V was cut by 2 bases and J by 5 bases, with 8 bases left in between. The CDR3 spells CASSLTADQPQHF. CDR3 nucleotides: TGCGCCAGCAGCTTAACAGCGGATCAGCCCCAGCATTTT.

A word on this clone: The junction shows a germline mismatch at one end, possibly a read error. This chain joins TRBV2 and TRBJ2-3; TRBD2 might be the D (6 bases). The CDR3 has 14 amino acids. Looked up from germline, CDR1 is SNHLY and CDR2 is FYNNEI. In DNA form, the CDR3 reads TGTGCCATCCCCCCCAGGAGGGGCCTGACCGAGACCGATTTT. Protein: CAIPPRRGLTETDF.

The rearrangement joins TRBV18 to TRBJ2-1; 12 positions match TRBD2. Losses at the gene ends were 3 bases for V and 0 bases for J; bases not matched to a gene: 6. This CDR3 has 18 residues. The germline V gene encodes CDR1 KGHSH and CDR2 LQKENI. The CDR3 nucleotides are TGTGCCAGCTCACCCCCTAGCGGGAGGGGGAGCTCCTACAATGAGCAGTTCTTC. This encodes CASSPPSGRGSSYNEQFF. The entire variable domain, with the rest obtained from reference TRBV18 and TRBJ2-1, is as follows: NAGVMQNPRHLVRRRGQEARLRCSPMKGHSHVYWYRQLPEEGLKFMVYLQKENIIDESGMPKERFSAEFPKEGPSILRIQQVVRGDSAAYFCASSPPSGRGSSYNEQFFGPGTRLTVL.

V gene TRBV13 combines with J gene TRBJ2-7; D is possibly TRBD1 (5 bases). The V end was cut by 3 bases, the J end by 3 bases, with 12 bases between. The CDR3 totals 14 residues. Germline assignment: CDR1 PRHDT and CDR2 FYEKMQ (reference sequence). The CDR3 loop is CASSLWGRSYEQYF. The CDR3 region has the DNA TGTGCCAGCAGCTTGTGGGGCCGGAGCTACGAGCAGTACTTC.

The V gene is TRBV4-1, the J gene TRBJ1-2; D is ambiguous. This CDR3 spans 15 amino acids. Germline loops: CDR1 MGHRA, CDR2 YSYEKL. Between the trimmed V and J ends, which lost 0 bases and 4 bases, there was a span of 12 bases. As DNA, the CDR3 is TGCGCCAGCAGCCAAGATCTTGCGCAAACCTATGGCTACACCTTC. This gives the protein CASSQDLAQTYGYTF.

The chain joins TRBV4-2 to TRBJ2-5, with D maybe TRBD2 (6 bases). Germline CDR1 is LGHNA and CDR2 is YNFKEQ. V was clipped by 1 base and J by 4 bases, with 10 bases between them. This CDR3 is 14 amino acids long. The DNA of the CDR3 is TGTGCCAGCAGCCAAGTCAGGGAGGTAGAGACCCAGTACTTC. This translates into CASSQVREVETQYF.

The rearrangement uses TRBV15 and TRBJ2-7; 8 bases are shared with TRBD1. Germline V gene sequence: CDR1 LNHNV, CDR2 YYDKDF (reference sequence). This CDR3 is built from 13 residues. The ends lost 4 bases at V and 5 bases at J; junction bases unmatched: 4. The CDR3 spells CATSTDREDEQYF. In DNA form, the CDR3 reads TGTGCCACCAGCACGGACAGGGAAGACGAGCAGTACTTC.

This clone was observed a single time. The chain couples TRBV27 to TRBJ2-1; 13 bases are a match to TRBD2. CDR1 is MNHEY, CDR2 SMNVEV, per germline (reference sequence). The CDR3 consists of 22 residues. V lost 2 bases to trimming and J lost 2 bases; unmatched junction nucleotides: 18. The CDR3: CASSLTPVAATSGRRTYNEQFF. The CDR3 DNA reads as TGTGCCAGCAGTTTAACCCCTGTAGCCGCGACTAGCGGGAGGCGAACCTACAATGAGCAGTTCTTC.

The genes are TRBV11-3 and TRBJ2-1; 13 bases map to TRBD2. Trimming cost V 5 bases and J 9 bases; bases outside gene matches: 7. Germline values: CDR1 SGHNT, CDR2 YENEEA. There are 15 residues in the CDR3. For the CDR3, the DNA is TGTGCCAGCAGCAGGACTAGCGGGAGTAGGGGTGAGCAGTTCTTC. This sequence encodes CASSRTSGSRGEQFF. The full variable domain, its missing parts supplied by reference TRBV11-3 and TRBJ2-1, is EAGVVQSPRYKIIEKKQPVAFWCNPISGHNTLYWYLQNLGQGPELLIRYENEEAVDDSQLPKDRFSAERLKGVDSTLKIQPAELGDSAVYLCASSRTSGSRGEQFFGPGTRLTVL.

The chain links TRBV5-6 to TRBJ2-3, with 10 bases identical to TRBD1. This CDR3 region has 18 residues. Per germline, CDR1 SGHDT and CDR2 YYEEEE. V shed 2 bases, J shed 0 bases, and the junction held 9 bases outside the gene matches. Written as DNA, the CDR3 is TGTGCCAGCAGCTTAGCAGGGACAGGGGACGGGAGCACAGATACGCAGTATTTT. Translation gives CASSLAGTGDGSTDTQYF.

The rearrangement joins TRBV5-1 to TRBJ2-5, with a weak D call TRBD2 (6 bases). This CDR3 is 14 amino acids long. Germline V gene lookup returns CDR1 SGHRS and CDR2 YFSETQ. The germline V and J ends were trimmed by 4 bases and 7 bases, with 17 bases remaining between them. The CDR3 DNA is TGCGCCAGCAGCGCGGGGACCGACCGCCTGACCCAGTACTTC. It yields the protein CASSAGTDRLTQYF. The full variable domain, completed using reference TRBV5-1 and TRBJ2-5, is KAGVTQTPRYLIKTRGQQVTLSCSPISGHRSVSWYQQTPGQGLQFLFEYFSETQRNKGNFPGRFSGRQFSNSRSEMNVSTLELGDSALYLCASSAGTDRLTQYFGPGTRLLVL.

The chain employs TRBV3-1 (or the pseudogene TRBV3-2) and TRBJ1-1, with 8 bases lining up with TRBD1. The V and J ends lost 5 bases and 0 bases, in that order; junction bases with no gene match: 2. This CDR3 contains 14 residues. Germline CDR1 reads LGHDT; CDR2 reads YNNKEL (reference sequence). The CDR3 DNA is TGTGCCAGCAGCTCGACAGGGGTGAACACTGAAGCTTTCTTT. It is translated as CASSSTGVNTEAFF.

The chain has TRBV4-3 and TRBJ1-1; D may be TRBD1 (5 bases). Looked up from germline, CDR1 is LGHNA and CDR2 is YSLEER. Trimming removed 2 bases from V and 6 bases from J, with 28 bases in between. This CDR3 spans 19 amino acids. The chain's CDR3 is CASSQILTAGGRRYSEAFF. The CDR3 DNA reads TGCGCCAGCAGCCAAATACTCACGGCGGGGGGACGAAGATACTCTGAAGCTTTCTTT.